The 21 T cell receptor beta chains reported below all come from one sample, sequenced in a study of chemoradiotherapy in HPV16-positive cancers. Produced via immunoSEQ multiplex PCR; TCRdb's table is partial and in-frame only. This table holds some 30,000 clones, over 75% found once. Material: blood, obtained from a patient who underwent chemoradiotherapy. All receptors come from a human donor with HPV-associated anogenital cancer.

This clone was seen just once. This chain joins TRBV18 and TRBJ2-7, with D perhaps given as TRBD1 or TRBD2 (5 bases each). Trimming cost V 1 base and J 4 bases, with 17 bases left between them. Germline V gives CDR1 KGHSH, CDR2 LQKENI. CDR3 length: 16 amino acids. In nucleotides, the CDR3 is TGTGCCAGCTCACCACGCGGCGGCCTTTGGGGGTACGAGCAGTACTTC. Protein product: CASSPRGGLWGYEQYF.

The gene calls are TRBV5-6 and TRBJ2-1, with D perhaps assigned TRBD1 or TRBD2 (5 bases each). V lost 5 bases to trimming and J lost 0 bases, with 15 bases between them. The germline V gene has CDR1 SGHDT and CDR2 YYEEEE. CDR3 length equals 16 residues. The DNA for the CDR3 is TGTGCCAGCAGTTGGATGGGGGAGAGCTCCTACAATGAGCAGTTCTTC. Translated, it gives CASSWMGESSYNEQFF.

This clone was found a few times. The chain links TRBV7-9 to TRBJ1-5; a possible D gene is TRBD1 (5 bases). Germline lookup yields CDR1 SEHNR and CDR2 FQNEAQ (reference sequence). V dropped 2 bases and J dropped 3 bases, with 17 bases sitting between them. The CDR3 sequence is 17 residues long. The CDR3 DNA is TGTGCCAGCAGCTTAAGTCAGGGATTGGGTTCCAATCAGCCCCAGCATTTT. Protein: CASSLSQGLGSNQPQHF.

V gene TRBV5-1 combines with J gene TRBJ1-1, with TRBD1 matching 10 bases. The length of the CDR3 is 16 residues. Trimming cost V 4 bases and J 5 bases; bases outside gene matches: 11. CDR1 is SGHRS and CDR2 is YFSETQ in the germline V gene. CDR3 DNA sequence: TGCGCCAGCAGCCCGGACAGGGGGGGGAGATGGACTGAAGCTTTCTTT. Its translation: CASSPDRGGRWTEAFF.

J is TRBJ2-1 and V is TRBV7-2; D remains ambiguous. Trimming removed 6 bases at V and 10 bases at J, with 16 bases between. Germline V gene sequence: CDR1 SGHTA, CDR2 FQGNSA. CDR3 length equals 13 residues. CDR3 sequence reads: CASRPDPTGEQFF. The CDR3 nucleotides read TGTGCCAGCAGACCCGACCCAACCGGGGAGCAGTTCTTC.

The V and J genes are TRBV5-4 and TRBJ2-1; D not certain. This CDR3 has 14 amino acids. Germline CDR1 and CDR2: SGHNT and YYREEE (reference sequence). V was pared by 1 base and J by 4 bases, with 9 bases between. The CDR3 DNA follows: TGTGCCAGCAGCTTGCCGGGTTCTTACAATGAGCAGTTCTTC. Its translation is CASSLPGSYNEQFF.

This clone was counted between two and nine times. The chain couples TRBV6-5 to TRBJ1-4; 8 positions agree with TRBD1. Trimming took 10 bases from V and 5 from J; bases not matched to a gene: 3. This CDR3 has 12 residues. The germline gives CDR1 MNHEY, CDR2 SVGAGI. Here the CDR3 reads CATRQGNEKLFF. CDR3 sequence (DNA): TGTGCCACACGACAGGGGAATGAAAAACTGTTTTTT.

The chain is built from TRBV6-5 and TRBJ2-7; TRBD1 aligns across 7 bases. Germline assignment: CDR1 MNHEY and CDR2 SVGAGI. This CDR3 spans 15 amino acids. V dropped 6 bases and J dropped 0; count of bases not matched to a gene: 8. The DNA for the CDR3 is TGTGCCAGCAGCCGGGACAGTGGGCCCTCCTACGAGCAGTACTTC. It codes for CASSRDSGPSYEQYF.

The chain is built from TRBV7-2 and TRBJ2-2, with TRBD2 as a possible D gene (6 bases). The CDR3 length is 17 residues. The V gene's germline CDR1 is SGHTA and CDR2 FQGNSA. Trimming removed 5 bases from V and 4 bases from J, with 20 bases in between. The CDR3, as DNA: TGTGCCAGCAGCCGAGGAGGGTGGGAGCCCTTCACCGGGGAGCTGTTTTTT. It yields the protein CASSRGGWEPFTGELFF.

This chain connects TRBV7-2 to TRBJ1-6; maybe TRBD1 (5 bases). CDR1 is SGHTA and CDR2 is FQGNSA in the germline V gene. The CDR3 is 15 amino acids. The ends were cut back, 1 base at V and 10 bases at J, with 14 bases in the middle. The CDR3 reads CASSLGQGDGSPLHF. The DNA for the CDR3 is TGTGCCAGCAGCTTAGGCCAGGGTGATGGATCACCCCTCCACTTT.

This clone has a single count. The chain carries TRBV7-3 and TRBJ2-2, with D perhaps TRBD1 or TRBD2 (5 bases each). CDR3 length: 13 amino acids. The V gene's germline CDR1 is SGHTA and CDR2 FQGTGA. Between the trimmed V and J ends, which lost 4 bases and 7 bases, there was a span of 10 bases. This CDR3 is CASSWGSGGELFF. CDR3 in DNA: TGTGCCAGCAGCTGGGGGAGTGGCGGGGAGCTGTTTTTT.

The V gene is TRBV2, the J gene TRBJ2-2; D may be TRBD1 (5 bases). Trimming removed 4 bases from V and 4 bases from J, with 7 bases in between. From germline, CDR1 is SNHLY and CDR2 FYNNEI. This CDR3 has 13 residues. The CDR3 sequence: CASSGQGTGELFF. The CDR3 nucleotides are TGTGCCAGCAGTGGCCAGGGCACCGGGGAGCTGTTTTTT. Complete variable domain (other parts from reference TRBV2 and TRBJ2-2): EPEVTQTPSHQVTQMGQEVILRCVPISNHLYFYWYRQILGQKVEFLVSFYNNEISEKSEIFDDQFSVERPDGSNFTLKIRSTKLEDSAMYFCASSGQGTGELFFGEGSRLTVL.

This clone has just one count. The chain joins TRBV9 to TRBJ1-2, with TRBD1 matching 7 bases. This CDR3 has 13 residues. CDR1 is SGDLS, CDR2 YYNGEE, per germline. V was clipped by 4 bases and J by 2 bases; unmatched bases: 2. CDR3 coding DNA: TGTGCCAGCAGCCTCAGGGGGAACTATGGCTACACCTTC. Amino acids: CASSLRGNYGYTF.

The CDR3 loop reads CASSVSVGTDTQYF. The CDR3 DNA is TGTGCCAGTAGTGTTAGCGTCGGCACAGATACGCAGTATTTT. The V and J genes are TRBV19 and TRBJ2-3, with D possibly matching TRBD2 (5 bases). Germline-derived CDR1 and CDR2 are LNHDA and SQIVND (reference sequence). CDR3 length: 14 amino acids. The V end was cut by 5 bases, the J end by 1 base, with 10 bases between.

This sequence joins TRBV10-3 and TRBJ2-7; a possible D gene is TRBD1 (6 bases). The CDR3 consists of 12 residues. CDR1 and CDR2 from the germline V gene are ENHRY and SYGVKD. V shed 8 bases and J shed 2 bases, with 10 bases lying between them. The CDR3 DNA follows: TGTGCCATCCGGGACATTGCCTACGAGCAGTACTTC. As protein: CAIRDIAYEQYF.

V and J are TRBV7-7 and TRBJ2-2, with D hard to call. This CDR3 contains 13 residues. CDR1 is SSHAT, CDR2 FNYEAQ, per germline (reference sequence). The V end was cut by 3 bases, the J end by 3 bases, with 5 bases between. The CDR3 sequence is CASSFSDTGELFF. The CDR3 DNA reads TGTGCCAGCAGCTTTTCGGACACCGGGGAGCTGTTTTTT.

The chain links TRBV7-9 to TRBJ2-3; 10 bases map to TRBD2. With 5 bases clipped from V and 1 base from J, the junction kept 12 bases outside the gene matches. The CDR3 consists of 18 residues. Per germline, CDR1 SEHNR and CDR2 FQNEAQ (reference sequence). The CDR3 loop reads CASSATPPGLARTDTQYF. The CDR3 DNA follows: TGTGCCAGCAGCGCTACCCCTCCGGGACTAGCGCGCACAGATACGCAGTATTTT.

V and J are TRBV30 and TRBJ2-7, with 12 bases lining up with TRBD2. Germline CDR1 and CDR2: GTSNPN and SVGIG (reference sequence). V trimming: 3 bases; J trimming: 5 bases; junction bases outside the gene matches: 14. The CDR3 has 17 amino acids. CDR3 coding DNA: TGTGCCTGGAGGCCGACTAGCGGGGGCCTCTTGGTTGACGAGCAGTACTTC. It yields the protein CAWRPTSGGLLVDEQYF.

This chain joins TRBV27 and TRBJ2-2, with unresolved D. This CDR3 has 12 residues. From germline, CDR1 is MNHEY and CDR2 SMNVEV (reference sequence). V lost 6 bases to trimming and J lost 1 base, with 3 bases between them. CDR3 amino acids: CASRRNTGELFF. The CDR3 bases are TGTGCCAGCAGGAGGAACACCGGGGAGCTGTTTTTT.

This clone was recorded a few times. CDR3: CASSLPGDYGYTF. The CDR3 nucleotides are TGTGCCAGCAGCTTACCGGGGGACTATGGCTACACCTTC. J is TRBJ1-2 and V is TRBV5-4; a weak D match, TRBD1 (5 bases). CDR3 length: 13 amino acids. Germline lookup yields CDR1 SGHNT and CDR2 YYREEE (reference sequence). Trimming stripped 2 bases from V and 3 bases from J, with 8 bases between.

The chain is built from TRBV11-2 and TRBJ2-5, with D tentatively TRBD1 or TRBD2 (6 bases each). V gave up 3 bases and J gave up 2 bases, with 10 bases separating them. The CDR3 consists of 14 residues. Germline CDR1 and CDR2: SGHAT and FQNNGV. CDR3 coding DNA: TGTGCCAGCAGCTTTGGGGGGCGTCAAGAGACCCAGTACTTC. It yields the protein CASSFGGRQETQYF.